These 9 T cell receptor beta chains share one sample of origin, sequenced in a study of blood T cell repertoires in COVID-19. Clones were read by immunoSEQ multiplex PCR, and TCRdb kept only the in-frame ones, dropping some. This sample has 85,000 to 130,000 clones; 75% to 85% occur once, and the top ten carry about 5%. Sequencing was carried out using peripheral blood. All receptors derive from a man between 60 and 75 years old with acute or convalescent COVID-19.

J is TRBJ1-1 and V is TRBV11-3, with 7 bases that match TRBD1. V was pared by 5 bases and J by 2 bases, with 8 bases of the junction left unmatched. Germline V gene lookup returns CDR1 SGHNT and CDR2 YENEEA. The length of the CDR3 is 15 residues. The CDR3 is CASSLGTVPNTEAFF. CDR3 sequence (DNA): TGTGCCAGCAGCCTTGGGACAGTTCCAAACACTGAAGCTTTCTTT.

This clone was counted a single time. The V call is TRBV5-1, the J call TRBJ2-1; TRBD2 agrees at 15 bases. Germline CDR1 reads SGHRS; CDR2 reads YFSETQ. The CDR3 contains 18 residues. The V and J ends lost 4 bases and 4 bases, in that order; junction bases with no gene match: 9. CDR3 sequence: CASSLRTSGRVGYNEQFF. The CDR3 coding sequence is TGCGCCAGCAGCCTTCGGACTAGCGGGAGGGTCGGGTACAATGAGCAGTTCTTC. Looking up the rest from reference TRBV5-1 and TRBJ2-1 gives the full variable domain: KAGVTQTPRYLIKTRGQQVTLSCSPISGHRSVSWYQQTPGQGLQFLFEYFSETQRNKGNFPGRFSGRQFSNSRSEMNVSTLELGDSALYLCASSLRTSGRVGYNEQFFGPGTRLTVL.

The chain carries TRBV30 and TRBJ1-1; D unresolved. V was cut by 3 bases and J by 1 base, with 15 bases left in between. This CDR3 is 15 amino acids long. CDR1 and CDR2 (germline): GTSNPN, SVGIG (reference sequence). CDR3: CAWRLLGEGNTEAFF. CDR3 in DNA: TGTGCCTGGAGACTCCTTGGGGAGGGGAACACTGAAGCTTTCTTT.

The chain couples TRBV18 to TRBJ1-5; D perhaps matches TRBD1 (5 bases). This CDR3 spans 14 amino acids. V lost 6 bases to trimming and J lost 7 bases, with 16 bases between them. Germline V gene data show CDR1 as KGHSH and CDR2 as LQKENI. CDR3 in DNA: TGTGCCAGCTCCCCAGAAGGGGCTATGCAGCCCCAGCATTTT. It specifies CASSPEGAMQPQHF.

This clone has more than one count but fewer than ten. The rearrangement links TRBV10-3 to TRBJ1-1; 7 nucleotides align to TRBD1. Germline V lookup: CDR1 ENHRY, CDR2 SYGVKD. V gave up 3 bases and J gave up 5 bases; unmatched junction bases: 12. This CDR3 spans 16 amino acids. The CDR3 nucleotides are TGTGCCATCAGTGACCGCCACAGGGGAGAAGGGACTGAAGCTTTCTTT. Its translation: CAISDRHRGEGTEAFF.

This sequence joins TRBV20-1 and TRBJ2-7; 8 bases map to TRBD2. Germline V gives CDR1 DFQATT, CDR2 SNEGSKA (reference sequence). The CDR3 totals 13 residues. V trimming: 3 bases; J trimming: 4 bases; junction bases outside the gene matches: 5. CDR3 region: CSASTAGVYEQYF. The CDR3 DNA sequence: TGCAGTGCTAGTACAGCGGGAGTATACGAGCAGTACTTC.

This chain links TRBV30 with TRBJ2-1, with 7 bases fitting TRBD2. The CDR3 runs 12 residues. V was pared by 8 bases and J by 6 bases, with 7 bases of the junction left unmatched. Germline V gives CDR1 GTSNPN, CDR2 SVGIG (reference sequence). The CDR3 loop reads CAGGAGVNEQFF. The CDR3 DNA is TGTGCCGGCGGGGCGGGGGTCAATGAGCAGTTCTTC.

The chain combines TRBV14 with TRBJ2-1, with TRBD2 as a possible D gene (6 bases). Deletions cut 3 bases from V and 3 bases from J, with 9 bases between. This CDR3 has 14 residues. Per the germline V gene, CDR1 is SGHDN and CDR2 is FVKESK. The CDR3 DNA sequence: TGTGCCAGCAGCCAGTCGGGACTCTACAATGAGCAGTTCTTC. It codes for CASSQSGLYNEQFF.

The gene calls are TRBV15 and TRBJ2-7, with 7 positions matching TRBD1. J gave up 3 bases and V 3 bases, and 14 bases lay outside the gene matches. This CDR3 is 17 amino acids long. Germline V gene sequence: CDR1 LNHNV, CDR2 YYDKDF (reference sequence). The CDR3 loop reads CATSSGPEHRGDYEQYF. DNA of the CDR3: TGTGCCACCAGCAGTGGCCCCGAGCACAGGGGAGACTACGAGCAGTACTTC.